The present entry profiles one T cell receptor (beta chain) with its context. Its antigen remains unidentified. TEMRA cells underwent FACS enrichment and CD8+ and CD4+ T cells underwent negative isolation. The data are from a study of CD8 T cells in Susac syndrome. With random hexamers, reverse transcription was performed on about 0.5 to 1 ug of RNA. Amplification of TCR beta CDR3 by immunoSEQ multiplex PCR spanned 54 Vbeta and 13 Jbeta. TCRdb reprocessed the immunoSEQ multiplex PCR reads via MiXCR and lists one record per CDR3 protein. Of about 140,000 distinct CDR3 sequences in the sample, nearly 95% were seen once. The junction had 13 bases not matched to a gene; V was cut back by 4 bases and J by 9 bases. Germline-derived CDR1 and CDR2 are MNHEY and SVGAGI. The CDR3 has 18 amino acids. Overall study findings and caveats: The study conceded that its TCR sequencing and HLA analysis involved relatively few individuals.

The sample taken for sequencing was CD8+ T cells from PBMCs. The TCR was taken from a human donor in good health. The chain combines TRBV6-5 with TRBJ2-1; 15 bases align to TRBD2. The CDR3 nucleotides read TGTGCCAGCAGTTTGGGACTAGCGGGAGGCTTTTTGAGTAGTGAGCAGTTCTTC. Encoded protein: CASSLGLAGGFLSSEQFF.